Each of the 12 T cell receptor beta chains below was sequenced from the same sample in a study of blood T cell repertoires in COVID-19 (dated by TCRdb to about 2020). The library came from the immunoSEQ multiplex PCR assay. Entries here come from immuneACCESS through TCRdb and include only in-frame sequences with V and J called. Some clones fail to appear in such tables; in the studies checked, an unresolved V gene covers under half of the shortfall, and the cause of the remainder is unknown. In this sample the table shows 200,000 to 250,000 clones, roughly nine tenths of which occur a single time. The ten most abundant clones make up roughly a tenth of the sample. The sequenced material came from peripheral blood. The receptors shown here come from a woman in her fifties or sixties with COVID-19, enrolled during active disease.

The chain is built from TRBV10-3 and TRBJ1-1; 10 bases agree with TRBD1. V shed 6 bases and J 3 bases; nucleotides not matched to a gene: 7. The CDR3 has 15 residues. Germline assignment: CDR1 ENHRY and CDR2 SYGVKD. In DNA, the CDR3 is TGTGCCATCAGGGGGACAGGGGCCCTATACACTGAAGCTTTCTTT. As protein: CAIRGTGALYTEAFF.

The chain has TRBV11-2 and TRBJ1-6, with 11 bases fitting TRBD1. The CDR3 extends over 15 amino acids. Germline loops: CDR1 SGHAT, CDR2 FQNNGV. J lost 7 bases, V lost 5 bases, and 4 bases had no gene match. CDR3: CASSRTGGGNSPLHF. The CDR3, as DNA: TGTGCCAGCAGCCGGACAGGGGGCGGAAATTCACCCCTCCACTTT.

The chain has TRBV27 and TRBJ1-5; 10 bases are shared with TRBD1. J gave up 6 bases and V 6 bases, and 20 bases lay outside the gene matches. The CDR3 runs 19 residues. Germline V CDR1 and CDR2: MNHEY, SMNVEV (reference sequence). In DNA, the CDR3 is TGTGCCAGCAGCCCGGGGGGCCAATGGACAGGGGGTTTAATTCAGCCCCAGCATTTT. Encoded protein: CASSPGGQWTGGLIQPQHF.

This chain joins TRBV19 and TRBJ1-5, with 10 nucleotides matching TRBD1. The V gene's germline CDR1 is LNHDA and CDR2 SQIVND (reference sequence). The CDR3 sequence is 20 residues long. The V and J ends lost 5 bases and 1 base, in that order; junction bases with no gene match: 17. CDR3 amino acids: CASSPTPTGGGWISNQPQHF. CDR3 bases: TGTGCCAGTAGTCCGACCCCGACAGGGGGCGGATGGATAAGCAATCAGCCCCAGCATTTT.

J is TRBJ2-1 and V is TRBV5-1; D is perhaps TRBD2 (5 bases). The V gene lost 3 bases and the J gene lost 8 bases, with 24 bases spanning the gap. Per germline, CDR1 SGHRS and CDR2 YFSETQ. The CDR3 sequence is 17 residues long. This CDR3 reads CASSWSNPAGVVDEQFF. The CDR3 nucleotides are TGCGCCAGCAGCTGGTCGAATCCCGCCGGGGTGGTCGATGAGCAGTTCTTC.

V and J are TRBV19 and TRBJ2-7; possible D gene TRBD1, 6 bases. CDR3 length equals 14 residues. With 6 bases removed from V and 2 bases from J, the gap between germline ends came to 14 bases. Germline V gives CDR1 LNHDA, CDR2 SQIVND (reference sequence). For the CDR3, the DNA is TGTGCCAGTAGCCCCAACAGGGTTACCTACGAGCAGTACTTC. This codes for CASSPNRVTYEQYF.

The chain has TRBV11-2 and TRBJ2-7, with D tentatively TRBD1 (6 bases). Trimming took 5 bases from V and 2 from J, leaving 13 bases between them. The germline gives CDR1 SGHAT, CDR2 FQNNGV. The CDR3 length is 14 residues. The CDR3 region is CASSPEDRAYEQYV. The CDR3, as DNA: TGTGCCAGCAGCCCGGAGGACAGAGCCTACGAGCAGTACGTC.

The chain carries TRBV7-9 and TRBJ2-3; 10 bases are a match to TRBD2. CDR1 is SEHNR, CDR2 FQNEAQ, per germline (reference sequence). This CDR3 has 19 residues. Trimming removed 3 bases from V and 5 bases from J; junction bases left unmatched: 17. The CDR3 loop is CASSLAGRLAGRRGDTQYF. Written as DNA, the CDR3 is TGTGCCAGCAGCTTGGCGGGGAGACTAGCGGGCCGTCGGGGAGATACGCAGTATTTT.

A few counts support this clone. The chain links TRBV30 to TRBJ1-6, with D possibly being TRBD1 (6 bases). CDR1 GTSNPN and CDR2 SVGIG come from the germline V gene (reference sequence). The CDR3 sequence is 16 residues long. The V and J ends lost 4 bases and 10 bases respectively, with 23 bases between them. CDR3 sequence: CAWTKGPGTPGSPLHF. Written as DNA, the CDR3 is TGTGCCTGGACAAAAGGACCTGGGACACCTGGCTCACCCCTCCACTTT.

This sequence joins TRBV11-1 and TRBJ2-3, with D possibly TRBD2 on 6 matching bases. Germline V gives CDR1 SGHAT, CDR2 FQDESV (reference sequence). Trimming took 6 bases from V and 2 from J, leaving 12 bases between them. The CDR3 runs to 14 residues. This CDR3 is CASSHPGLTDTQYF. The CDR3 nucleotides are TGTGCCAGCAGTCACCCGGGACTCACAGATACGCAGTATTTT.

This clone has just a few counts. The chain couples TRBV4-1 to TRBJ1-2; D remains unclear. The CDR3 spans 15 residues. Looked up from germline, CDR1 is MGHRA and CDR2 is YSYEKL. V was shortened by 1 base and J by 3 bases, with 12 bases between the two germline ends. The CDR3 reads CASSQVSQSHYGYTF. The CDR3 coding sequence is TGCGCCAGCAGCCAAGTATCACAGTCCCACTATGGCTACACCTTC.

This chain links TRBV13 with TRBJ2-7; D ambiguous. Looked up from germline, CDR1 is PRHDT and CDR2 is FYEKMQ (reference sequence). This CDR3 has 15 amino acids. Trimming took off 4 bases at V and 1 base at J, with 14 bases between the two ends. The DNA of the CDR3 is TGTGCCAGCAGCTGGTACCCGGTGGTGTCCTACGAGCAGTACTTC. It codes for CASSWYPVVSYEQYF. The full variable domain, in which reference TRBV13 and TRBJ2-7 provide the parts outside the CDR3, is AAGVIQSPRHLIKEKRETATLKCYPIPRHDTVYWYQQGPGQDPQFLISFYEKMQSDKGSIPDRFSAQQFSDYHSELNMSSLELGDSALYFCASSWYPVVSYEQYFGPGTRLTVT.